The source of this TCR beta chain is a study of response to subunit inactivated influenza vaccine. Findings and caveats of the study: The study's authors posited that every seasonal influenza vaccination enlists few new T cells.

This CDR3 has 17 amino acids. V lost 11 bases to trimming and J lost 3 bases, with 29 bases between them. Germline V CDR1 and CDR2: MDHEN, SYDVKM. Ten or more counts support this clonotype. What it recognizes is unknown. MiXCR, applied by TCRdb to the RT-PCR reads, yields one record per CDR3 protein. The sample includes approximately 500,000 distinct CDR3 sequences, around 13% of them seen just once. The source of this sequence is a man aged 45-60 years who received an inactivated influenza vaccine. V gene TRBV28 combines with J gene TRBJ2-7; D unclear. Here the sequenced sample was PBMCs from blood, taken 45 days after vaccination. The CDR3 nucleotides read TGTGCCTCTACTGCACGTCTGGGGTTGGGCTCTGGCTACGAGCAGTACTTC. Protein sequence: CASTARLGLGSGYEQYF.